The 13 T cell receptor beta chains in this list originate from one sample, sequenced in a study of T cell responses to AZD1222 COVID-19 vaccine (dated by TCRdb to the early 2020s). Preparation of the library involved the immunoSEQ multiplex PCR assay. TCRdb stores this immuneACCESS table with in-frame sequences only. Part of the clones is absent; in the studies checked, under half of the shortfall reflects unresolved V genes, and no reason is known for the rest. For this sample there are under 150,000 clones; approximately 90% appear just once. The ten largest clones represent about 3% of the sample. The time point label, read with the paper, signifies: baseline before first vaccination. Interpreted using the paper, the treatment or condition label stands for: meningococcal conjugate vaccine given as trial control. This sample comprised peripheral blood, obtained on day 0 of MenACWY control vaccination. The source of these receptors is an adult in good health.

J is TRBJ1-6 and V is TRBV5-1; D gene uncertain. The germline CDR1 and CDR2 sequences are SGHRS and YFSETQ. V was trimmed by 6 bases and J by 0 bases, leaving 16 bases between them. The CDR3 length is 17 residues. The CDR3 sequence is CASTPDGVRSYNSPLHF. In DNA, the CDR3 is TGCGCCAGCACCCCGGACGGGGTACGCTCCTATAATTCACCCCTCCACTTT.

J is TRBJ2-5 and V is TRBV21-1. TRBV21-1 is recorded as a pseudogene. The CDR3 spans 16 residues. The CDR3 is CASSKSTLLTQETQYF. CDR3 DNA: TGTGCCAGCAGCAAAAGCACACTGCTGACCCAAGAGACCCAGTACTTC.

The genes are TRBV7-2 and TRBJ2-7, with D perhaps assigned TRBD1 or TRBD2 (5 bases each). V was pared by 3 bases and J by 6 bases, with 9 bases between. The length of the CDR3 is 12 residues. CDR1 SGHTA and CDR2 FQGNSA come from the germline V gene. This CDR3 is CASSFPGTEQYF. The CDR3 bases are TGTGCCAGCAGCTTCCCAGGGACCGAGCAGTACTTC. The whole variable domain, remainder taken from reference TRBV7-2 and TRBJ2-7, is GAGVSQSPSNKVTEKGKDVELRCDPISGHTALYWYRQSLGQGLEFLIYFQGNSAPDKSGLPSDRFSAERTGGSVSTLTIQRTQQEDSAVYLCASSFPGTEQYFGPGTRLTVT.

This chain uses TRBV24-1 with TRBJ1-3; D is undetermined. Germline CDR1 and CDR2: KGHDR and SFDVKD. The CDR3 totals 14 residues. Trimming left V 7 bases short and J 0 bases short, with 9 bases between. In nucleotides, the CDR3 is TGTGCCACCAGCCAAGGGTACTCTGGAAACACCATATATTTT. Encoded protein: CATSQGYSGNTIYF.

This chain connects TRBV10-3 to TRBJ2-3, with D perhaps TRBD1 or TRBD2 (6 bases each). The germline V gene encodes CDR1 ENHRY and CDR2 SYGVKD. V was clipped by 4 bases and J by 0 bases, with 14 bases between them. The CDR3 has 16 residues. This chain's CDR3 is CAISVRRGGSTDTQYF. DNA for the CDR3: TGTGCCATCAGTGTACGCAGGGGAGGCAGCACAGATACGCAGTATTTT.

The CDR3 nucleotides read TGTGCCAGCTCACCGCAGGGGGCGAGTCTGGACACTGAAGCTTTCTTT. It specifies CASSPQGASLDTEAFF. The rearrangement joins TRBV18 to TRBJ1-1; 8 bases map to TRBD1. CDR1 is KGHSH and CDR2 is LQKENI in the germline V gene. The CDR3 totals 16 residues. The V segment lost 3 bases and the J segment 3 bases; nucleotides outside the gene matches: 9.

CDR3 DNA: TGCGCCAGCAGCGAGGACTATGGCTACACCTTC. It is translated as CASSEDYGYTF. The chain has TRBV5-1 and TRBJ1-2; D unclear. CDR1 and CDR2 from the germline V gene are SGHRS and YFSETQ. CDR3 length equals 11 residues. V lost 4 bases and J 3 bases, leaving 4 bases between the germline ends.

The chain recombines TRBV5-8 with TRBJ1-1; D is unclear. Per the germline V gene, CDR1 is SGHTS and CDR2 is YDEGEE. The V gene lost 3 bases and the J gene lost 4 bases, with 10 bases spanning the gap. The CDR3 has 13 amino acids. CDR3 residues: CASSSTEVTEAFF. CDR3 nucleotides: TGTGCCAGCAGCTCTACGGAGGTCACTGAAGCTTTCTTT.

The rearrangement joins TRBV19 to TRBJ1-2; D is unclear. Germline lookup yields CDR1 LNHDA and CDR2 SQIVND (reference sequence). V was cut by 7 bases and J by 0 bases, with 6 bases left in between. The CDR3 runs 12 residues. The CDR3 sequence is CASTTTNYGYTF. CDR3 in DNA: TGTGCCAGTACCACTACTAACTATGGCTACACCTTC.

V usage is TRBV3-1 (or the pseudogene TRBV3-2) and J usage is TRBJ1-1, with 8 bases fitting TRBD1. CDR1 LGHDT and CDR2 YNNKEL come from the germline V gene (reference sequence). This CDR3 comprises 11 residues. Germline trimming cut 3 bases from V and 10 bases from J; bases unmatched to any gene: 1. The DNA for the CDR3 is TGTGCCAGCAGCCAGGGGACAGGAGCTTTCTTT. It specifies CASSQGTGAFF.

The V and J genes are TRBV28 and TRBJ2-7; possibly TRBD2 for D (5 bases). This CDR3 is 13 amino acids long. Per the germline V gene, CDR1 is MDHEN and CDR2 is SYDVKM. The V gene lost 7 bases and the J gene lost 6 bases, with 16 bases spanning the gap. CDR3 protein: CASTAAGKSEQYF. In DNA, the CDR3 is TGTGCCAGCACCGCCGCCGGGAAGAGCGAGCAGTACTTC.

The CDR3 DNA reads TGTGCCAGCAGTTACCTGGCAGCGAACTACGAGCAGTACTTC. Protein: CASSYLAANYEQYF. The chain carries TRBV6-2 or TRBV6-3 and TRBJ2-7, with D uncertain. The germline V gene has CDR1 MNHEY and CDR2 SVGEGT. The CDR3 extends over 14 amino acids. The V end was cut by 2 bases, the J end by 3 bases, with 11 bases between.

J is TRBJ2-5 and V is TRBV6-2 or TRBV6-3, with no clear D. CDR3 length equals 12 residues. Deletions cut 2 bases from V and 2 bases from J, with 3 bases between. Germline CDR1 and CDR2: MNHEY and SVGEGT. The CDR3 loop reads CASSYGQETQYF. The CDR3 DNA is TGTGCCAGCAGTTACGGACAAGAGACCCAGTACTTC.